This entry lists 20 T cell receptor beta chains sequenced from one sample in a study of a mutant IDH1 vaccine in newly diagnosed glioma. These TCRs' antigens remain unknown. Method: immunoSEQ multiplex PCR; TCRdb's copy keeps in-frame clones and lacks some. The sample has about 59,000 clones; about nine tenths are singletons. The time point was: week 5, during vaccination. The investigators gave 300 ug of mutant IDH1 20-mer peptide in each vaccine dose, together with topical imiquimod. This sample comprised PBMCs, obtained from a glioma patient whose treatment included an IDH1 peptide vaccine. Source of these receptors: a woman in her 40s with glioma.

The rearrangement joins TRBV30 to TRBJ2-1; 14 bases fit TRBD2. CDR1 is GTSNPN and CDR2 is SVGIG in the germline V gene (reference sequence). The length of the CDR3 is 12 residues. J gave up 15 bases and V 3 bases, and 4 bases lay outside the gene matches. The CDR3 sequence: CAWRRTSGRLFF. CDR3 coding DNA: TGTGCCTGGAGGAGGACTAGCGGGAGGCTGTTCTTC.

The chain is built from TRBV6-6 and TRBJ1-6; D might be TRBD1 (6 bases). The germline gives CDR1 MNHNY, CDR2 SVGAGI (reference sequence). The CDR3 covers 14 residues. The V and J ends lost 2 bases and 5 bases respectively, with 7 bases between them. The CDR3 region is CASSYGGDNSPLHF. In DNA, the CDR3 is TGTGCCAGCAGTTACGGGGGCGATAATTCACCCCTCCACTTT.

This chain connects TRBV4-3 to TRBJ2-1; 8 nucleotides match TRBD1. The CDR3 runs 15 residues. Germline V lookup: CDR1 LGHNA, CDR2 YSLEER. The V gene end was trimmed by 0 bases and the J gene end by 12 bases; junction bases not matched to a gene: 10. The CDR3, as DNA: TGCGCCAGCAGCCAAGATTTATGGACAGGGAGGTGGCAGTTCTTC. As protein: CASSQDLWTGRWQFF.

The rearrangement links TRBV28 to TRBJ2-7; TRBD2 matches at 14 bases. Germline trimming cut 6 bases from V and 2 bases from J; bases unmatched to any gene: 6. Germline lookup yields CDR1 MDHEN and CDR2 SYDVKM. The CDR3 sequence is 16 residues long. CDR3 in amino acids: CASREGLAGVTYEQYF. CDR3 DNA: TGTGCCAGCAGGGAGGGACTAGCGGGAGTAACCTACGAGCAGTACTTC.

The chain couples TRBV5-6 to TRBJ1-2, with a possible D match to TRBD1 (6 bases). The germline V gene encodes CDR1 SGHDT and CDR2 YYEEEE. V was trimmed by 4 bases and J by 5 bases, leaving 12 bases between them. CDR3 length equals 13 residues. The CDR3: CASSPDSPYGYTF. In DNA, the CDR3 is TGTGCCAGCAGCCCGGACAGCCCATATGGCTACACCTTC.

CDR3 residues: CASSRELFSYEQYF. The CDR3 DNA follows: TGCGCCAGCAGCCGAGAACTCTTCTCCTACGAGCAGTACTTC. This sequence joins TRBV4-1 and TRBJ2-7; D is uncertain. There are 14 residues in the CDR3. The V end lost 4 bases, the J end lost 0 bases, and 10 bases lay between the germline ends. Germline-derived CDR1 and CDR2 are MGHRA and YSYEKL.

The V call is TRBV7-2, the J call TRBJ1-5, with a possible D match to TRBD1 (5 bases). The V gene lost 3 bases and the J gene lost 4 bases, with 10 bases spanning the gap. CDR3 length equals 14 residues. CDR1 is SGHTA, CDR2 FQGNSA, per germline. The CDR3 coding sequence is TGTGCCAGCAGCTTCAGGGCCGGGAATCAGCCCCAGCATTTT. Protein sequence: CASSFRAGNQPQHF. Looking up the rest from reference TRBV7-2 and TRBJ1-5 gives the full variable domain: GAGVSQSPSNKVTEKGKDVELRCDPISGHTALYWYRQSLGQGLEFLIYFQGNSAPDKSGLPSDRFSAERTGGSVSTLTIQRTQQEDSAVYLCASSFRAGNQPQHFGDGTRLSIL.

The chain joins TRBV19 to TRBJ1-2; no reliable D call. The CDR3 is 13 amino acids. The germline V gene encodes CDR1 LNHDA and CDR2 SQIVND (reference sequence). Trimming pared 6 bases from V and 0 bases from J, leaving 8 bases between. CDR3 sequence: CASRPTANYGYTF. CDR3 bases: TGTGCCAGTAGACCCACAGCTAACTATGGCTACACCTTC.

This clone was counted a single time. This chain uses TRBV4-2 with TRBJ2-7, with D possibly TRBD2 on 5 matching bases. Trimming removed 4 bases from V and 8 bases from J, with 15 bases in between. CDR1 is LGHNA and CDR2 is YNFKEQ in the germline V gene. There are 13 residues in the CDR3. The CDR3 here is CASSRDPERQQYF. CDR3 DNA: TGTGCCAGCAGCCGAGACCCTGAGCGGCAGCAGTACTTC.

The CDR3 bases are TGTGCCAGCAGCTTAGGCCTGAACACCGGGGAGCTGTTTTTT. Protein product: CASSLGLNTGELFF. The genes are TRBV7-3 and TRBJ2-2, with D unresolved. CDR1 is SGHTA and CDR2 is FQGTGA in the germline V gene. The CDR3 has 14 residues. V gave up 2 bases and J gave up 1 base, with 5 bases separating them.

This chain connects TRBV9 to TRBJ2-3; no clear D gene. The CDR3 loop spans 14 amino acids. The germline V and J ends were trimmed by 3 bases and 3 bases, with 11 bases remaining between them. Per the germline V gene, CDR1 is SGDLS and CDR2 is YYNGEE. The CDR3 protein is CASSASTVTDTQYF. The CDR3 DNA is TGTGCCAGCAGCGCCTCCACAGTGACAGATACGCAGTATTTT.

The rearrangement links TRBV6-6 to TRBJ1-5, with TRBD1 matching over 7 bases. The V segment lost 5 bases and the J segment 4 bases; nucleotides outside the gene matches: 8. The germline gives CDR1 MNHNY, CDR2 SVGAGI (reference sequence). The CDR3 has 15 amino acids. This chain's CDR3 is CASSATGSRNQPQHF. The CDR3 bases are TGTGCCAGCAGTGCGACAGGGAGTAGGAATCAGCCCCAGCATTTT.

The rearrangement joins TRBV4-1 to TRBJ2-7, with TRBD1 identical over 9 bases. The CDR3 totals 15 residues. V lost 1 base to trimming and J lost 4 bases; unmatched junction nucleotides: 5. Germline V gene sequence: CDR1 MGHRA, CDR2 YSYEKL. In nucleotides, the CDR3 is TGCGCCAGCAGCCAAGCCCCCGACAGGGGGTACGAGCAGTACTTC. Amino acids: CASSQAPDRGYEQYF.

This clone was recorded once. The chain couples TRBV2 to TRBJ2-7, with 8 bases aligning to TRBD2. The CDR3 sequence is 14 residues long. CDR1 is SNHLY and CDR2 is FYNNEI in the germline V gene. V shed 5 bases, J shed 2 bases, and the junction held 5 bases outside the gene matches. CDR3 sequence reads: CASSYGGATYEQYF. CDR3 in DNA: TGTGCCAGCAGTTACGGGGGGGCTACCTACGAGCAGTACTTC. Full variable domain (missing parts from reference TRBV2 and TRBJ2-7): EPEVTQTPSHQVTQMGQEVILRCVPISNHLYFYWYRQILGQKVEFLVSFYNNEISEKSEIFDDQFSVERPDGSNFTLKIRSTKLEDSAMYFCASSYGGATYEQYFGPGTRLTVT.

The CDR3 reads CASSLERGEMYNEQFF. Here the CDR3 DNA reads TGTGCCAGCAGCCTAGAGCGGGGCGAGATGTACAATGAGCAGTTCTTC. This rearrangement joins TRBV13 to TRBJ2-1; 7 bases align to TRBD2. The germline V gene has CDR1 PRHDT and CDR2 FYEKMQ (reference sequence). V lost 5 bases and J lost 4; bases outside the gene matches: 11. There are 16 residues in the CDR3.

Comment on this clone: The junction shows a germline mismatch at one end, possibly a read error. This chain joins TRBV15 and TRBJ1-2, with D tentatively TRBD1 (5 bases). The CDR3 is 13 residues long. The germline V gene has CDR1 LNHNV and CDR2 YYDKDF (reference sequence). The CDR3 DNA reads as TGTGCCACCAGCAGAGTAGGTCGGGACCGATCGACATTC. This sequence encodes CATSRVGRDRSTF.

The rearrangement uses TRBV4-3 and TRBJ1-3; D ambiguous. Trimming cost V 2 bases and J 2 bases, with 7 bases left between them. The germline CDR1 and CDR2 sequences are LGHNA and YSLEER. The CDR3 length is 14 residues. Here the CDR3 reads CASSQPTAGNTIYF. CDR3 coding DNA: TGCGCCAGCAGCCAACCTACTGCTGGAAACACCATATATTTT.

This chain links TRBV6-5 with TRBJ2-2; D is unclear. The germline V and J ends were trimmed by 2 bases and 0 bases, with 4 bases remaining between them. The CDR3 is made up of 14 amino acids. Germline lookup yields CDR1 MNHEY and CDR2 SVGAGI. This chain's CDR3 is CASSYRANTGELFF. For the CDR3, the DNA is TGTGCCAGCAGTTACCGGGCGAACACCGGGGAGCTGTTTTTT.

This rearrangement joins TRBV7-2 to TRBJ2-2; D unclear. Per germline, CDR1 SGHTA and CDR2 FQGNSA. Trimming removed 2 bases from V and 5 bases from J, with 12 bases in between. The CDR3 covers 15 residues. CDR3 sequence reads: CASSLTGLFTGELFF. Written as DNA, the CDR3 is TGTGCCAGCAGCTTAACTGGTCTTTTTACCGGGGAGCTGTTTTTT.

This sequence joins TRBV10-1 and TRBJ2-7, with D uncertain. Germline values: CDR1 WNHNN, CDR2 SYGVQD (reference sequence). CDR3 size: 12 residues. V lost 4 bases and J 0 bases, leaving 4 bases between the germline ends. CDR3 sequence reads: CASSAGSYEQYF. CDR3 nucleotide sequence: TGCGCCAGCAGTGCGGGCTCCTACGAGCAGTACTTC.